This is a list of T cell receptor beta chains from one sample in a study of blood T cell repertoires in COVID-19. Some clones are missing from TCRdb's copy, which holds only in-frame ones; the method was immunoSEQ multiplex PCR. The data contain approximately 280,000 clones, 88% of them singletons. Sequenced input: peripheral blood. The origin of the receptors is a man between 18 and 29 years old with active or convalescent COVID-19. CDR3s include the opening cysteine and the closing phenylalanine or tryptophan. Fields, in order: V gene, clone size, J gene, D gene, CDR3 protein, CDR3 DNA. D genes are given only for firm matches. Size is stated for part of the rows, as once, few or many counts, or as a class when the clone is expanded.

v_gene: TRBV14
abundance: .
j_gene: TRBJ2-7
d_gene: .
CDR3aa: CASSRGHGGPYEQYF
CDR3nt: TGTGCCAGCAGCCGGGGTCACGGGGGGCCCTACGAGCAGTACTTC

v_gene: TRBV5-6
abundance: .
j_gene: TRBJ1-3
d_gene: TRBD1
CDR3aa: CASSGDRGYSGNTIYF
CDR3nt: TGTGCCAGCAGCGGGGACAGGGGATACTCTGGAAACACCATATATTTT

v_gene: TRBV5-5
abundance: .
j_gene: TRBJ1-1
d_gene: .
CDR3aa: CASSFRFGTEAFF
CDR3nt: TGTGCCAGCAGCTTCAGGTTCGGCACTGAAGCTTTCTTT

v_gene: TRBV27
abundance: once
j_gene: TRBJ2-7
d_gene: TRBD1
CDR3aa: CASSLAPQGARYEQYF
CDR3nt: TGTGCCAGCAGCTTGGCCCCACAGGGGGCGCGGTACGAGCAGTACTTC

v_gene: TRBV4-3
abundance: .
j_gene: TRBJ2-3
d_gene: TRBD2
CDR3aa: CASSQGELAGGTDTQYF
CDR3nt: TGCGCCAGCAGCCAAGGGGAACTAGCGGGGGGCACAGATACGCAGTATTTT

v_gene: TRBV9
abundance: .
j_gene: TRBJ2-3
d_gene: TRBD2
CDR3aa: CASSVGGGSGTDTQYF
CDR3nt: TGTGCCAGCAGCGTAGGGGGAGGGTCGGGGACAGATACGCAGTATTTT

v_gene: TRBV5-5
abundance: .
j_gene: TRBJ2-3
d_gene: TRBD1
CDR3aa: CASSRTGDADTQYF
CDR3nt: TGTGCCAGCAGCAGGACAGGCGACGCAGATACGCAGTATTTT

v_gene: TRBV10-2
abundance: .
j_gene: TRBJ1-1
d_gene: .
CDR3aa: CASSESPPYRDTEAFF
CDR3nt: TGCGCCAGCAGTGAGTCGCCCCCTTACAGGGACACTGAAGCTTTCTTT

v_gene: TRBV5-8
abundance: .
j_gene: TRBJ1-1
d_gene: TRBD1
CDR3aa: CASSPGQGSEAFF
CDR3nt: TGTGCCAGCAGCCCCGGACAGGGGTCTGAAGCTTTCTTT

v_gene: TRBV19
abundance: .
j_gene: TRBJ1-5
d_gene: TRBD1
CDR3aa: CASSIVFRGQVQPQHF
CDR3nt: TGTGCCAGTAGTATAGTTTTCAGGGGGCAAGTGCAGCCCCAGCATTTT

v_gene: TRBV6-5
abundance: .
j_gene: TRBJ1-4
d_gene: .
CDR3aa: CASSWRRTATNEKLFF
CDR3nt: TGTGCCAGCAGTTGGAGGAGAACTGCAACTAATGAAAAACTGTTTTTT

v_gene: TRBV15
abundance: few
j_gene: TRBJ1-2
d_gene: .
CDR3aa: CATSQIFNYGYTF
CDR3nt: TGTGCCACCAGTCAAATTTTTAACTATGGCTACACCTTC

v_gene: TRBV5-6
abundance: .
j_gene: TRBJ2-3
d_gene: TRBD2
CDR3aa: CASSLDGGAGTDTQYF
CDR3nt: TGTGCCAGCAGCTTGGACGGGGGGGCCGGGACAGATACGCAGTATTTT

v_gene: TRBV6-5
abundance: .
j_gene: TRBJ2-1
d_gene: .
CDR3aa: CASSSAGHNEQFF
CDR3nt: TGTGCCAGCAGCAGCGCGGGACACAATGAGCAGTTCTTC

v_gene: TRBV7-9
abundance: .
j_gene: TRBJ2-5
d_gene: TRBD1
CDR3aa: CASSLDAGGETQYF
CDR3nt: TGTGCCAGCAGCTTAGATGCAGGGGGAGAGACCCAGTACTTC

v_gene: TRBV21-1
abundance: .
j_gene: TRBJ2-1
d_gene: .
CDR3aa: CASSKAPRDRGPRDKDNEQFF
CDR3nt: TGTGCCAGCAGCAAAGCACCGAGGGACAGGGGCCCTCGGGACAAGGACAATGAGCAGTTCTTC

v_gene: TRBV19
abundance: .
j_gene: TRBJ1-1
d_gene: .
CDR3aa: CASSIDTGGEAFF
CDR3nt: TGTGCCAGTAGTATAGACACGGGGGGCGAAGCTTTCTTT

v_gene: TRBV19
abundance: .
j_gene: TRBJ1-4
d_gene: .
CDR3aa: CASSIADSPAGKLFF
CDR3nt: TGTGCCAGTAGTATTGCGGATTCACCGGCTGGGAAACTGTTTTTT

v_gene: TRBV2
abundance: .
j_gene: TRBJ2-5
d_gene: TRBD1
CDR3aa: CASSNAGQGWETQYF
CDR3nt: TGTGCCAGCAGCAACGCGGGACAGGGCTGGGAGACCCAGTACTTC

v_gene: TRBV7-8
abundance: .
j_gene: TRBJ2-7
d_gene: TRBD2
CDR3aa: CASSFGRGDSYEQYF
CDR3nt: TGTGCCAGCAGCTTTGGGCGGGGGGACTCCTACGAGCAGTACTTC

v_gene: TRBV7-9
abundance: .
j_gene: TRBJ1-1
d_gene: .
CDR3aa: CASSLGLRPEAFF
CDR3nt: TGTGCCAGCAGCTTGGGGCTTCGCCCTGAAGCTTTCTTT

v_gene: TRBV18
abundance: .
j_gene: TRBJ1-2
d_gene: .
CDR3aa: CASSPIQGNDGYTF
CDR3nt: TGTGCCAGCTCACCAATCCAGGGAAATGATGGCTACACCTTC

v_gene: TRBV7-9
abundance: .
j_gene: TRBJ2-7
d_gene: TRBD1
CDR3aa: CASSLARTDRGNSYEQYF
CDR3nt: TGTGCCAGCAGCTTAGCAAGAACGGACAGGGGAAATTCTTACGAGCAGTACTTC

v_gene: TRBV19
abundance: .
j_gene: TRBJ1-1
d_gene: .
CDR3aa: CASSSWGGNTEAFF
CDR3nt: TGTGCCAGTAGTTCCTGGGGGGGGAACACTGAAGCTTTCTTT

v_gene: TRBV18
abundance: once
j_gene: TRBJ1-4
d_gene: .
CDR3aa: CASSPATAPNEKLFF
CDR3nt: TGTGCCAGCTCACCCGCGACAGCCCCGAATGAAAAACTGTTTTTT

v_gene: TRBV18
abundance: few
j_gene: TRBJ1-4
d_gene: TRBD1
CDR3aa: CASSPRQGHNEKLFF
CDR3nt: TGTGCCAGCTCACCCCGACAGGGGCATAATGAAAAACTGTTTTTT

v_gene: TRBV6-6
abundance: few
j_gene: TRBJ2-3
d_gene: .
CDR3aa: CASSYSPFTDTQYF
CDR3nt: TGTGCCAGCAGTTACTCCCCTTTCACAGATACGCAGTATTTT

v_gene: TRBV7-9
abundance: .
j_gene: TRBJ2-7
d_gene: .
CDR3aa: CASSSFSYEQYF
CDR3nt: TGTGCCAGCAGCTCCTTCTCCTACGAGCAGTACTTC